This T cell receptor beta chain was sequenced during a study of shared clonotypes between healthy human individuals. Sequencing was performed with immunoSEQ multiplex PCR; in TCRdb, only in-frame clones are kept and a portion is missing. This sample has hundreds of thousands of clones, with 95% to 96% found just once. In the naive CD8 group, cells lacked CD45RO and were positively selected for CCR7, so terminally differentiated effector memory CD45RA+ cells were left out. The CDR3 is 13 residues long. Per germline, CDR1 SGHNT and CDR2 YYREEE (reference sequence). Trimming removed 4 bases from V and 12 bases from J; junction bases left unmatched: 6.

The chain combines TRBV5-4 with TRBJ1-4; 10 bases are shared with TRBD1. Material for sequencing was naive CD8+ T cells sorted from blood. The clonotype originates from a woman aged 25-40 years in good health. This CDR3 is CASSLGQGSELFF. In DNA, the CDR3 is TGTGCCAGCAGCCTGGGACAGGGGTCGGAACTGTTTTTT.